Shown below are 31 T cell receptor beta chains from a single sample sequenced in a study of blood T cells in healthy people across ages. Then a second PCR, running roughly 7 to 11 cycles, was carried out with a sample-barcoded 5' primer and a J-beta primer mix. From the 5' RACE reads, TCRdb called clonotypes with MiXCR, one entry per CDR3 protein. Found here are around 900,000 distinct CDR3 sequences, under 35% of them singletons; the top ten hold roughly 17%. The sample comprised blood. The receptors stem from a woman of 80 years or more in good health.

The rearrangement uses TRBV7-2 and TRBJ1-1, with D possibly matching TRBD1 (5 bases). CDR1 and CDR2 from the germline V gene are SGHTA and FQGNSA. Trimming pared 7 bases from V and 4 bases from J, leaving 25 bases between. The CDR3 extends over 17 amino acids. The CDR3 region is CASTRRLRPERGTEAFF. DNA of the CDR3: TGTGCCAGCACCCGTCGCCTTAGGCCGGAGAGGGGCACTGAAGCTTTCTTT.

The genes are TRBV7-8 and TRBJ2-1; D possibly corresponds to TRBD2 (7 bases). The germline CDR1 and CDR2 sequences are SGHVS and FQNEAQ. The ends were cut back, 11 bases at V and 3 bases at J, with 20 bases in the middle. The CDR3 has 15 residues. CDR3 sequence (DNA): TGTGCCGGTATCAAGGGGGGGGGTGGCTACAATGAGCAGTTCTTC. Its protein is CAGIKGGGGYNEQFF.

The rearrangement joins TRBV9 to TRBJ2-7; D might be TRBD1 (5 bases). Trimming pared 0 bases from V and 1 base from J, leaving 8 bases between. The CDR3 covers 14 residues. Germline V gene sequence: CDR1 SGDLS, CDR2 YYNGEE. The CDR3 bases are TGTGCCAGCAGCGTAGATAAGGGGTCCTACGAGCAGTACTTC. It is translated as CASSVDKGSYEQYF.

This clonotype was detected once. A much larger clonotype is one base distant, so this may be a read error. The CDR3 nucleotides read TGTGCCCTAGGGAGGACCCCCCAAGAGACCCAGTACTTC. Amino acids: CALGRTPQETQYF. V gene TRBV28 combines with J gene TRBJ2-4; D is perhaps TRBD2 (6 bases). Matching the DNA end better, TRBJ2-5 makes the J call doubtful. CDR1 and CDR2 (germline): MDHEN, SYDVKM. The CDR3 spans 13 residues.

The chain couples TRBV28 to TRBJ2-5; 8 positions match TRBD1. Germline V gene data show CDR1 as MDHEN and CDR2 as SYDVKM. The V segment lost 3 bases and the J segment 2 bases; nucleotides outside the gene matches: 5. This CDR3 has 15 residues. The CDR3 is CASSFGTGLQETQYF. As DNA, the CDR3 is TGTGCCAGCAGTTTCGGGACAGGTCTGCAAGAGACCCAGTACTTC.

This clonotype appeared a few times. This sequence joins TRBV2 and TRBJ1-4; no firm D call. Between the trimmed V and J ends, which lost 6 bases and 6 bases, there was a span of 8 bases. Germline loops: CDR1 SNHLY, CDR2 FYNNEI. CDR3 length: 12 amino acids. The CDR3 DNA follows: TGTGCCAGCAGCCCAGAAGATGAAAAACTGTTTTTT. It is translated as CASSPEDEKLFF.

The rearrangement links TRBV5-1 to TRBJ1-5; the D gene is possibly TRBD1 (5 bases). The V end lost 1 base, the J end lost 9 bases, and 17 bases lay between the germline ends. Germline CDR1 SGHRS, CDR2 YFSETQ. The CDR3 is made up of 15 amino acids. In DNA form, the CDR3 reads TGCGCCAGCAGCTTGTCGGGTGAGGGGAAATGGCCCCAGCATTTT. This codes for CASSLSGEGKWPQHF.

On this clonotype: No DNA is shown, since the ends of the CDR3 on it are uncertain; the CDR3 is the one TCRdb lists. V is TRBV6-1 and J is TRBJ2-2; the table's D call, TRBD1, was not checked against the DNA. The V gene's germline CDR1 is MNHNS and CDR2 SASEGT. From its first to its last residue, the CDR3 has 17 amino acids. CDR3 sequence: CASRKFGQGIFTGEPFF.

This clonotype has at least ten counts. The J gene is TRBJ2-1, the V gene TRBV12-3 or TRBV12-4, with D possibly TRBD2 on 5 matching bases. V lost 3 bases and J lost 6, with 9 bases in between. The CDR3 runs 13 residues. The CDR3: CASSFGLRNEQFF. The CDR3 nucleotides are TGTGCCAGCAGTTTTGGACTGCGCAATGAGCAGTTCTTC.

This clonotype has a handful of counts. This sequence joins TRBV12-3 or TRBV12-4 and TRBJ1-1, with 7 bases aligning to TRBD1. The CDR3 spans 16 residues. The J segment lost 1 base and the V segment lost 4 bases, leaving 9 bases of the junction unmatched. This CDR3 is CASSSQGQVGNTEAFF. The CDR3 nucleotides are TGTGCCAGCAGTTCGCAAGGACAGGTTGGGAACACTGAAGCTTTCTTT.

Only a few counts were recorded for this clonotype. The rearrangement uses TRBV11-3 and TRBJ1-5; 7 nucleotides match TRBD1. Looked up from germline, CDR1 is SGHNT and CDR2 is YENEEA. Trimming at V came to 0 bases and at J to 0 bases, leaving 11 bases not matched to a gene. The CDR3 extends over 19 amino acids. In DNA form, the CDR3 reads TGTGCCAGCAGCTTAGACGAACACAGGGGCCGCGCTAGCAATCAGCCCCAGCATTTT. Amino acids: CASSLDEHRGRASNQPQHF. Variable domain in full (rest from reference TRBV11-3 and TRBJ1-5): EAGVVQSPRYKIIEKKQPVAFWCNPISGHNTLYWYLQNLGQGPELLIRYENEEAVDDSQLPKDRFSAERLKGVDSTLKIQPAELGDSAVYLCASSLDEHRGRASNQPQHFGDGTRLSIL.

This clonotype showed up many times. The CDR3, as DNA: TGTGCCAGCAGCACCGCGACAGGGGTGTATTTGGAGACCCAGTACTTC. Protein: CASSTATGVYLETQYF. The V and J genes are TRBV7-2 and TRBJ2-5; TRBD1 matches at 8 bases. Germline trimming cut 5 bases from V and 5 bases from J; bases unmatched to any gene: 13. Germline CDR1 reads SGHTA; CDR2 reads FQGNSA. This CDR3 is 16 amino acids long.

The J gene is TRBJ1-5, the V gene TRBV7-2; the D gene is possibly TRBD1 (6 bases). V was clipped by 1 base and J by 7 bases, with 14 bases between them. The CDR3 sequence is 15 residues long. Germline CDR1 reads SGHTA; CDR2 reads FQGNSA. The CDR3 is CASSLEGTRDQPQHF. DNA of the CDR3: TGTGCCAGCAGCTTAGAGGGGACAAGGGACCAGCCCCAGCATTTT.

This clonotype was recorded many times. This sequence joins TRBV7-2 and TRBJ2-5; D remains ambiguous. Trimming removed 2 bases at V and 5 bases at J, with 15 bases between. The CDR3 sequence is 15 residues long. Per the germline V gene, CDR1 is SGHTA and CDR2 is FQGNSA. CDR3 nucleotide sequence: TGTGCCAGCAGCTTAAGTACCGGTGTAGTTGAGACCCAGTACTTC. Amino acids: CASSLSTGVVETQYF.

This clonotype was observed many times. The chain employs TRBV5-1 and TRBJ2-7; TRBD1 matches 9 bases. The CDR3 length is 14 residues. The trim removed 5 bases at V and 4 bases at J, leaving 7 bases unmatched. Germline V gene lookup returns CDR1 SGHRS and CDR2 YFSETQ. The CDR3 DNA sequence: TGCGCCAGCAGTTCGACAGGGGGTCGTTACGAGCAGTACTTC. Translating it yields CASSSTGGRYEQYF.

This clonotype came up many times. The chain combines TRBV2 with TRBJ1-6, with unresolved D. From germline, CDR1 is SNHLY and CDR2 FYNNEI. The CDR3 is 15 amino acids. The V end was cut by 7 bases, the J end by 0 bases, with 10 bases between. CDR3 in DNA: TGTGCCAGCAAAGACCTGAGCTCCTATAATTCACCCCTCCACTTT. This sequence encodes CASKDLSSYNSPLHF.

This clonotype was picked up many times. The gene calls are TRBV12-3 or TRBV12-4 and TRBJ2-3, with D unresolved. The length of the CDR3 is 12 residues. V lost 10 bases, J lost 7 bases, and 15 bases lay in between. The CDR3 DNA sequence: TGTGCCACCACCGCCGCTCGGAATACGCAGTATTTT. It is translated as CATTAARNTQYF.

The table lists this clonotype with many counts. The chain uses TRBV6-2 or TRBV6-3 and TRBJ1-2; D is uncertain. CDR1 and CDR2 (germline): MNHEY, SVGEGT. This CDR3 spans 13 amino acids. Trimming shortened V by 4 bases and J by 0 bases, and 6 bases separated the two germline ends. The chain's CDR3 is CASSFSTNYGYTF. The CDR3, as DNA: TGTGCCAGCAGTTTTAGTACTAACTATGGCTACACCTTC.

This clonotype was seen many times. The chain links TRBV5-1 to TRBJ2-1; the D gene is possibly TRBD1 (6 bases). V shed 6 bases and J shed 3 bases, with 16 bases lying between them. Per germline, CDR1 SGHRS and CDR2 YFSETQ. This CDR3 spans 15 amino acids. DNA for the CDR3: TGCGCCAGCAACGGGCAGGGGCTAAACTACAATGAGCAGTTCTTC. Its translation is CASNGQGLNYNEQFF.

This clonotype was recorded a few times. The CDR3 DNA reads as TGCAGTGCTATTGACAGGGTTGCAACTAATGAAAAACTGTTTTTT. Translating gives CSAIDRVATNEKLFF. The V and J genes are TRBV20-1 and TRBJ1-4; 7 nucleotides agree with TRBD1. With 4 bases clipped from V and 0 bases from J, the junction kept 5 bases outside the gene matches. Germline V gene data show CDR1 as DFQATT and CDR2 as SNEGSKA (reference sequence). The CDR3 covers 15 residues.

The CDR3 nucleotides read TGTGCCAGCAGCCGACAGTCTAAGGACTCTGGGGCCAACGTCCTGACTTTC. Translation: CASSRQSKDSGANVLTF. The chain joins TRBV13 to TRBJ2-6; a possible D gene is TRBD1 (5 bases). This CDR3 region has 17 residues. CDR1 PRHDT and CDR2 FYEKMQ come from the germline V gene (reference sequence). Trimming left V 5 bases short and J 0 bases short, with 14 bases between.

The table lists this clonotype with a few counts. For the CDR3, the DNA is TGTGCCAGCAGCTTTTTACGGGGTCCTGAGCAGTTCTTC. Its protein is CASSFLRGPEQFF. The genes are TRBV11-2 and TRBJ2-1, with a possible D match to TRBD2 (5 bases). Germline values: CDR1 SGHAT, CDR2 FQNNGV. V gave up 3 bases and J gave up 9 bases, with 12 bases separating them. The CDR3 spans 13 residues.

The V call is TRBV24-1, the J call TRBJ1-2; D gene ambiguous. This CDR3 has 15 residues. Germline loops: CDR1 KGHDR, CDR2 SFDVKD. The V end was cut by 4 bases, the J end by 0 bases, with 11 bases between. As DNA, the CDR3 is TGTGCCACCAGTGACCCAAGAAGCCCTAACTATGGCTACACCTTC. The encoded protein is CATSDPRSPNYGYTF.

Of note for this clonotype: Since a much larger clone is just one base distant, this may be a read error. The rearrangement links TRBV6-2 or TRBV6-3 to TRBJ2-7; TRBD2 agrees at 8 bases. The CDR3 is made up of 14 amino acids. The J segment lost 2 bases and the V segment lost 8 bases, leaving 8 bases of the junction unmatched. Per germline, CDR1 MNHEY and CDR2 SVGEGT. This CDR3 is CASGLSGGPYEQYF. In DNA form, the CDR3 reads TGTGCCAGCGGCCTCAGCGGGGGTCCCTACGAGCAGTACTTC.

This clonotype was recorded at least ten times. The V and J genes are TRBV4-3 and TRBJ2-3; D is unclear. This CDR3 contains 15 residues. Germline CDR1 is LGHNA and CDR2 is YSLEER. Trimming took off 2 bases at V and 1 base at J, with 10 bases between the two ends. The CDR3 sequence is CASSQLAGGTDTQYF. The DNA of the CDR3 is TGCGCCAGCAGCCAACTCGCCGGAGGCACAGATACGCAGTATTTT.

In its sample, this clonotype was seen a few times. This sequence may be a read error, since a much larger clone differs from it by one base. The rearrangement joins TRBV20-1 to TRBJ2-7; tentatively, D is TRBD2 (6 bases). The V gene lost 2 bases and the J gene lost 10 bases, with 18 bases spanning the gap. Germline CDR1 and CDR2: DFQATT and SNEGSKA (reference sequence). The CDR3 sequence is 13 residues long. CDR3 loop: CSARTSGTGVQYF. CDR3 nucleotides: TGCAGTGCTAGAACCTCCGGGACTGGGGTTCAGTACTTC.

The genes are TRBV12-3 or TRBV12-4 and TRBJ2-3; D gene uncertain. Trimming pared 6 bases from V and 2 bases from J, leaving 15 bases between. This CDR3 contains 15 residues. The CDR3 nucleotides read TGTGCCAGCAGAGATGAAACAGTGACCACAGATACGCAGTATTTT. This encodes CASRDETVTTDTQYF.

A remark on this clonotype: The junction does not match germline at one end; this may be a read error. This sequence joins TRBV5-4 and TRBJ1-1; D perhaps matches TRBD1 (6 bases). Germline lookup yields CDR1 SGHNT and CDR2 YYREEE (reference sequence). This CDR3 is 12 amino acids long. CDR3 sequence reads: CVSTAQGHRAFF. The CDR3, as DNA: TGTGTCAGCACTGCGCAGGGGCATCGAGCTTTCTTT. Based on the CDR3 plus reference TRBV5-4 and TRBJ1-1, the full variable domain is ETGVTQSPTHLIKTRGQQVTLRCSSQSGHNTVSWYQQALGQGPQFIFQYYREEENGRGNFPPRFSGLQFPNYSSELNVNALELDDSALYLCVSTAQGHRAFFGQGTRLTVV.

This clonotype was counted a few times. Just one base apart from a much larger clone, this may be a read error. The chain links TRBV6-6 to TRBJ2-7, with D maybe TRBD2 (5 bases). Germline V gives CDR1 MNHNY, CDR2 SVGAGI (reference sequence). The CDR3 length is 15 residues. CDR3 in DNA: TGTGCCCGCAGTGCCCGAGGGCGATATAATGATGAGCAGTACTTC. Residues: CARSARGRYNDEQYF.

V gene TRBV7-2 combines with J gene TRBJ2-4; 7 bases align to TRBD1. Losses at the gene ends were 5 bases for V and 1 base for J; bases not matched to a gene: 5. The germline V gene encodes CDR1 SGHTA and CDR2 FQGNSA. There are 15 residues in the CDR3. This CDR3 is CASSRDRAAKNIQYF. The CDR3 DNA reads TGTGCCAGCAGCAGAGACAGGGCGGCCAAAAACATTCAGTACTTC.

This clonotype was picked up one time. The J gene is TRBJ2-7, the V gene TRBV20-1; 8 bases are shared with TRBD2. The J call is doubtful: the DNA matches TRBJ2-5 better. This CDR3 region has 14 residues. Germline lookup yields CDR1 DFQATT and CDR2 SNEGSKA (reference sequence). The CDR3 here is CSAKSGSSSETQYF. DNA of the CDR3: TGCAGTGCCAAAAGCGGGAGTTCTTCAGAGACCCAGTACTTC.